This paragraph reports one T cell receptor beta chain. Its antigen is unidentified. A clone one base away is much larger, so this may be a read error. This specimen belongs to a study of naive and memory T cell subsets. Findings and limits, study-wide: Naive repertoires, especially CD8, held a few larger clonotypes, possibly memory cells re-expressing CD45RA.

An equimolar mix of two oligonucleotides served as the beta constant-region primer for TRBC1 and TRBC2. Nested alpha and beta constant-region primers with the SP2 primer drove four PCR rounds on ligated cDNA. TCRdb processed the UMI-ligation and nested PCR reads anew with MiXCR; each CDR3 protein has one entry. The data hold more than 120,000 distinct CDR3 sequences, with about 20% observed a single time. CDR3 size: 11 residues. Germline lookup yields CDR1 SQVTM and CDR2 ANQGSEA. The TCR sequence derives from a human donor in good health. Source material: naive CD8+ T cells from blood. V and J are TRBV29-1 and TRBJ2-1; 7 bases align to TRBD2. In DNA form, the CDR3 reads TGCGCCCGCGGCGAGCGGGGTGAGCAGTTCTTC. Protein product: CARGERGEQFF.